This record covers a single TCR beta chain. A read error is the likely source, as a far larger clone sits one nucleotide away. The sample contains more than one DNA sequence encoding this CDR3. Adult Caucasians living in Nashville, Tennessee made up all of the donors. It was about 84 million PBMCs that unsorted samples used for genomic DNA. The data are from a study of shared clonotypes between healthy human individuals. The authors' processing: ImmunoSEQ junction-only sequences lacked quality scores, so their filtering differed. Method: immunoSEQ multiplex PCR; TCRdb's copy keeps in-frame clones and lacks some. V, J and clone size are those of that table, while D and trimming were read from the DNA. The sample shows some 530,000 clones, 70% to 80% of them seen only once. CDR1 and CDR2 from the germline V gene are SNHLY and FYNNEI. V lost 8 bases, J lost 0 bases, and 14 bases lay in between. The length of the CDR3 is 15 residues.

This clonotype originated in a middle-aged woman in good health. Some clones in this sample may be carry-over from other donors' samples. The chain couples TRBV2 to TRBJ1-3; D remains ambiguous. Sequencing was carried out using PBMCs. CDR3 sequence reads: CASSSRPSSGNTIYF. In DNA form, the CDR3 reads TGTGCCAGCTCGTCCAGACCCTCCTCTGGAAACACCATATATTTT.